This TCR beta chain is from a study of blood T cell repertoires in COVID-19. J lost 5 bases, V lost 6 bases, and 5 bases had no gene match. Germline lookup yields CDR1 LGHNA and CDR2 YSLEER. CDR3 length: 15 amino acids. Assay used: immunoSEQ multiplex PCR; TCRdb lists only in-frame clones, some missing. The table lists about 370,000 clones, more than 80% of them singletons. Sequencing was carried out using peripheral blood. This chain joins TRBV4-3 and TRBJ1-3, with 12 bases lining up with TRBD1. This TCR was recovered from a woman aged 25 to 39 with COVID-19, enrolled during active disease. This CDR3 reads CASRHGTGGRNTIYF. The CDR3 DNA reads as TGCGCCAGCAGACATGGGACAGGGGGCCGAAACACCATATATTTT.